This passage covers 25 T cell receptor beta chains from one sample sequenced in a study of cytomegalovirus exposure and HLA in healthy donors. Use of 60 Vbeta and 13 Jbeta primers characterized the PCR. Method: immunoSEQ multiplex PCR; TCRdb's copy keeps in-frame clones and lacks some. Of about 160,000 clones listed, about 72% are singletons. The sample comprised PBMCs. All receptors derive from a man between 60 and 70 years old in good health and CMV-seronegative.

This chain joins TRBV7-9 and TRBJ2-2, with 8 positions matching TRBD1. CDR3 length: 16 residues. Germline CDR1 and CDR2: SEHNR and FQNEAQ (reference sequence). V trimming: 5 bases; J trimming: 4 bases; junction bases outside the gene matches: 9. The CDR3: CASSEDRGVVTGELFF. CDR3 DNA sequence: TGTGCCAGCAGCGAAGACAGGGGAGTAGTCACCGGGGAGCTGTTTTTT.

This clone was counted between two and nine times. The chain is built from TRBV7-2 and TRBJ2-7; TRBD2 might be the D (5 bases). Germline values: CDR1 SGHTA, CDR2 FQGNSA. The V end lost 1 base, the J end lost 5 bases, and 9 bases lay between the germline ends. The CDR3 has 13 residues. CDR3 DNA: TGTGCCAGCAGCTTAGTCTGGCGGGACGAGCAGTACTTC. Its protein is CASSLVWRDEQYF.

The gene calls are TRBV4-2 and TRBJ1-5; 10 bases are shared with TRBD1. V lost 4 bases and J lost 4; bases outside the gene matches: 10. The CDR3 totals 17 residues. CDR1 and CDR2 from the germline V gene are LGHNA and YNFKEQ. CDR3 nucleotides: TGTGCCAGCAGCCTCGGGGGGACAGGGGCCCGTAATCAGCCCCAGCATTTT. Protein sequence: CASSLGGTGARNQPQHF.

The CDR3 DNA sequence: TGTGCCAGCAGCTTGGGACAGGGCAGCAGCGGTGAAGCTTTCTTT. Protein product: CASSLGQGSSGEAFF. The chain links TRBV7-3 to TRBJ1-1; TRBD1 matches 9 bases. The V gene end was trimmed by 3 bases and the J gene end by 7 bases; junction bases not matched to a gene: 9. This CDR3 has 15 amino acids. In germline, CDR1 is SGHTA, CDR2 FQGTGA.

As to this clone: Its ends do not fully match the called genes, so a read error is possible. The chain is built from TRBV29-1 and TRBJ1-1; the match to TRBD1 covers 7 bases. Per germline, CDR1 SQVTM and CDR2 ANQGSEA. The CDR3 is 13 amino acids. The CDR3 protein is CSAQGIRARKTLF. CDR3 DNA sequence: TGCAGCGCACAGGGGATCAGGGCCAGGAAAACTCTCTTT.

A few counts support this clone. The chain uses TRBV6-1 and TRBJ2-7, with D possibly being TRBD1 (5 bases). Germline V gives CDR1 MNHNS, CDR2 SASEGT. Between the trimmed V and J ends, which lost 8 bases and 0 bases, there was a span of 11 bases. The CDR3 runs to 13 residues. The CDR3 DNA follows: TGTGCCAGCTGGGGCACAAGCTCCTACGAGCAGTACTTC. Translating it yields CASWGTSSYEQYF.

This clone was seen a few times. The rearrangement uses TRBV7-2 and TRBJ2-7; maybe TRBD2 (7 bases). The CDR3 has 15 residues. CDR1 and CDR2 from the germline V gene are SGHTA and FQGNSA. Trimming took 1 base from V and 4 from J, leaving 14 bases between them. Here the CDR3 reads CASSLGGGYLYEQYF. As DNA, the CDR3 is TGTGCCAGCAGCTTAGGGGGGGGCTATCTATACGAGCAGTACTTC.

V gene TRBV28 combines with J gene TRBJ1-1, with D perhaps TRBD1 (6 bases). From germline, CDR1 is MDHEN and CDR2 SYDVKM. Between the trimmed V and J ends, which lost 5 bases and 7 bases, there was a span of 23 bases. The CDR3 spans 16 residues. For the CDR3, the DNA is TGTGCCAGCAGTCCCCACCTAGGGGGTGGCCCAGTTGAAGCTTTCTTT. It specifies CASSPHLGGGPVEAFF.

This chain joins TRBV9 and TRBJ2-3, with D tentatively TRBD2 (6 bases). CDR1 is SGDLS, CDR2 YYNGEE, per germline. V lost 4 bases, J lost 4 bases, and 16 bases lay in between. This CDR3 has 15 amino acids. The CDR3 coding sequence is TGTGCCAGCAGCCAAACCCCCAGGGAGGCAGATACGCAGTATTTT. It is translated as CASSQTPREADTQYF.

V is TRBV7-9 and J is TRBJ2-3; TRBD2 is a possible D gene (7 bases). V shed 1 base and J shed 7 bases, with 12 bases lying between them. CDR1 is SEHNR, CDR2 FQNEAQ, per germline (reference sequence). There are 14 residues in the CDR3. The CDR3 region has the DNA TGTGCCAGCAGCTTAGGGGGGGGCGTAAATACGCAGTATTTT. It translates to CASSLGGGVNTQYF.

The chain uses TRBV9 and TRBJ2-2, with D perhaps matching TRBD2 (5 bases). The germline V gene encodes CDR1 SGDLS and CDR2 YYNGEE. V lost 0 bases to trimming and J lost 2 bases, with 14 bases between them. The CDR3 length is 17 residues. CDR3 coding DNA: TGTGCCAGCAGCGTAGTAGCCCCTCGGGGTAACACCGGGGAGCTGTTTTTT. This sequence encodes CASSVVAPRGNTGELFF.

The chain couples TRBV28 to TRBJ1-2; D is unresolved. Trimming shortened V by 4 bases and J by 6 bases, and 9 bases separated the two germline ends. The CDR3 has 12 residues. From germline, CDR1 is MDHEN and CDR2 SYDVKM. CDR3 loop: CASSWSGNGYTF. The CDR3 DNA reads TGTGCCAGCAGTTGGTCGGGGAATGGCTACACCTTC.

This clone was detected only a few times. The J gene is TRBJ1-3, the V gene TRBV7-9, with a weak D call TRBD1 (6 bases). V was pared by 3 bases and J by 4 bases, with 16 bases between. CDR1 and CDR2 (germline): SEHNR, FQNEAQ (reference sequence). The CDR3 runs to 16 residues. The CDR3 DNA sequence: TGTGCCAGCAGCTTTGCCCGGACAGAGAAGGGAAACACCATATATTTT. Translation: CASSFARTEKGNTIYF. The full variable domain, its missing parts supplied by reference TRBV7-9 and TRBJ1-3, is DTGVSQNPRHKITKRGQNVTFRCDPISEHNRLYWYRQTLGQGPEFLTYFQNEAQLEKSRLLSDRFSAERPKGSFSTLEIQRTEQGDSAMYLCASSFARTEKGNTIYFGEGSWLTVV.

The gene calls are TRBV5-6 and TRBJ2-2; D might be TRBD1 (6 bases). CDR3 length equals 16 residues. Per the germline V gene, CDR1 is SGHDT and CDR2 is YYEEEE. V was pared by 4 bases and J by 7 bases, with 20 bases between. For the CDR3, the DNA is TGTGCCAGCAGCGCTGCTCTTGGCAGGGGAATCGGGGAGCTGTTTTTT. This sequence encodes CASSAALGRGIGELFF.

The rearrangement links TRBV9 to TRBJ1-2, with D unclear. CDR1 is SGDLS, CDR2 YYNGEE, per germline. V was clipped by 2 bases and J by 5 bases, with 13 bases between them. This CDR3 region has 14 residues. CDR3 DNA: TGTGCCAGCAGCGTTGTGGCGGGAATGTATGGCTACACCTTC. It encodes CASSVVAGMYGYTF. The full variable domain, with the rest looked up from reference TRBV9 and TRBJ1-2, is DSGVTQTPKHLITATGQRVTLRCSPRSGDLSVYWYQQSLDQGLQFLIQYYNGEERAKGNILERFSAQQFPDLHSELNLSSLELGDSALYFCASSVVAGMYGYTFGSGTRLTVV.

This chain links TRBV9 with TRBJ2-5, with a weak D call TRBD1 (5 bases). The DNA end is more similar to TRBJ2-7, so the J call may be wrong. The CDR3 has 14 amino acids. Looked up from germline, CDR1 is SGDLS and CDR2 is YYNGEE. CDR3 region: CASSVGAPGYEQYF. The CDR3, as DNA: TGTGCCAGCAGCGTAGGGGCCCCAGGGTACGAGCAGTACTTC.

V usage is TRBV28 and J usage is TRBJ2-5; 8 nucleotides agree with TRBD1. Gene TRBJ2-7 matches the end of the DNA better, so the J call may be wrong. The CDR3 extends over 19 amino acids. Per the germline V gene, CDR1 is MDHEN and CDR2 is SYDVKM. CDR3 region: CASSSLTWRLQGAQLEQYF. CDR3 nucleotides: TGTGCCAGCAGTTCACTCACCTGGAGATTGCAGGGGGCGCAACTCGAGCAGTACTTC.

As DNA, the CDR3 is TGTGCCAGCAGCTTGGCTGGGTCAGGGGAACAAAACATTCAGTACTTC. It translates to CASSLAGSGEQNIQYF. The gene calls are TRBV5-4 and TRBJ2-4; possible D gene TRBD1, 6 bases. Germline V CDR1 and CDR2: SGHNT, YYREEE (reference sequence). CDR3 length: 16 residues. V lost 0 bases to trimming and J lost 5 bases, with 15 bases between them.

The genes are TRBV7-9 and TRBJ2-5; 9 bases are shared with TRBD1. This CDR3 has 15 amino acids. With 3 bases clipped from V and 5 bases from J, the junction kept 7 bases outside the gene matches. Germline assignment: CDR1 SEHNR and CDR2 FQNEAQ (reference sequence). The DNA for the CDR3 is TGTGCCAGCAGCTTTGGAGGACAGGGGTGGGAGACCCAGTACTTC. Protein: CASSFGGQGWETQYF.

This clone appeared once. CDR3 bases: TGTGCCAGCAGCCATCCTAGCGGGGGGGCAGAGACCCAGTACTTC. Amino acid sequence: CASSHPSGGAETQYF. The chain uses TRBV7-3 and TRBJ2-5; 12 bases line up with TRBD2. V was pared by 5 bases and J by 4 bases, with 5 bases of the junction left unmatched. Germline V gene sequence: CDR1 SGHTA, CDR2 FQGTGA. The CDR3 contains 15 residues.

The chain employs TRBV7-7 and TRBJ2-2, with 11 bases aligning to TRBD2. This CDR3 region has 16 residues. Germline V gene lookup returns CDR1 SSHAT and CDR2 FNYEAQ (reference sequence). After removal of 5 bases from V and 1 base from J, the junction contained 3 bases not matched to a gene. The CDR3 loop reads CASSRLAGGNTGELFF. In DNA form, the CDR3 reads TGTGCCAGCAGCAGGCTAGCGGGAGGGAACACCGGGGAGCTGTTTTTT.

The V and J genes are TRBV5-4 and TRBJ2-7; 8 nucleotides align to TRBD2. Germline loops: CDR1 SGHNT, CDR2 YYREEE (reference sequence). V lost 0 bases, J lost 3 bases, and 5 bases stayed unmatched. This CDR3 is built from 15 residues. The CDR3 coding sequence is TGTGCCAGCAGCTTGGGCCGGGGGGGTTACTACGAGCAGTACTTC. Translating it yields CASSLGRGGYYEQYF.

A remark on this clone: The junction differs from germline at one of its ends, possibly a read error. CDR3 sequence reads: CSSSLTGGAGANVLTF. CDR3 nucleotides: TGTTCCAGCAGCTTAACCGGAGGGGCTGGGGCCAACGTCCTGACTTTC. The chain couples TRBV7-9 to TRBJ2-6; possibly TRBD2 for D (6 bases). Germline-derived CDR1 and CDR2 are SEHNR and FQNEAQ (reference sequence). The CDR3 covers 16 residues.

This chain connects TRBV4-3 to TRBJ2-1; 7 bases are shared with TRBD2. Germline V gene data show CDR1 as LGHNA and CDR2 as YSLEER. The CDR3 spans 17 residues. The V and J ends lost 0 bases and 1 base, in that order; junction bases with no gene match: 6. CDR3 amino acids: CASSQDWEGGSYNEQFF. The CDR3, as DNA: TGCGCCAGCAGCCAAGACTGGGAGGGCGGGTCCTACAATGAGCAGTTCTTC.

As DNA, the CDR3 is TGTGCCAGCAGTCAGGGGACAGGCGGTACCACTGAAGCTTTCTTT. Translated: CASSQGTGGTTEAFF. The genes are TRBV6-5 and TRBJ1-1; 8 bases map to TRBD1. This CDR3 has 15 amino acids. Germline assignment: CDR1 MNHEY and CDR2 SVGAGI. V shed 5 bases, J shed 4 bases, and the junction held 9 bases outside the gene matches.